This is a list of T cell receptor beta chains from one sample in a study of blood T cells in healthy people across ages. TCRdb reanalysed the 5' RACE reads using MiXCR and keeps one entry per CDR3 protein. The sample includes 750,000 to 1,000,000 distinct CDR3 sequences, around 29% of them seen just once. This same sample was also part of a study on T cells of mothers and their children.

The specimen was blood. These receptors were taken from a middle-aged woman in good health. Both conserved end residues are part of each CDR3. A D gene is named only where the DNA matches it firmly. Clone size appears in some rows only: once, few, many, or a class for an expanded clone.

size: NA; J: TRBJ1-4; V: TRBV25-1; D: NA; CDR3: CASSDGGRGEKLFF; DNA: TGTGCCAGCAGTGACGGCGGGCGTGGAGAAAAACTGTTTTTT
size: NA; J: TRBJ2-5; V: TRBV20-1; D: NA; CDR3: CSARGFLDSSYNEQYF; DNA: TGCAGTGCTAGAGGTTTCCTAGACAGCTCCTACAATGAGCAGTACTTC
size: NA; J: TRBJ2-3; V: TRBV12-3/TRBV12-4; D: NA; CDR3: CASSLQGGASTDTQYF; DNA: TGTGCCAGCAGCCTCCAAGGGGGGGCAAGCACAGATACGCAGTATTTT
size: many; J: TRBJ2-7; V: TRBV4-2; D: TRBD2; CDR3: CASSQDYPGGSYEQYF; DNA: TGTGCCAGCAGCCAAGATTATCCGGGGGGCTCCTACGAGCAGTACTTC
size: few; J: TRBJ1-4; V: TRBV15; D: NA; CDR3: CATSRDGPRRITTNEKLFF; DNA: TGTGCCACCAGCAGAGATGGGCCTAGACGGATCACAACTAATGAAAAACTGTTTTTT
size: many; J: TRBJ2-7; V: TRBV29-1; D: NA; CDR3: CSVRPGVRSYEQYF; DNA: TGCAGCGTACGACCGGGGGTTCGCTCCTACGAGCAGTACTTC
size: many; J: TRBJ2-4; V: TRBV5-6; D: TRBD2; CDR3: CASSGTSRGNIQYF; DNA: TGTGCCAGCAGCGGGACTAGCCGGGGAAACATTCAGTACTTC
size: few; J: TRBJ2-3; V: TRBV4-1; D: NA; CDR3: CASSQSFFTDTQYF; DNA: TGCGCCAGCAGCCAATCCTTTTTCACAGATACGCAGTATTTT
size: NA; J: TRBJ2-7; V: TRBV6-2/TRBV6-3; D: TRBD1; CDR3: CVSSYGATGFLLYEQYF; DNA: TGTGTCAGCAGTTACGGCGCGACAGGGTTCCTCCTCTACGAGCAGTACTTC
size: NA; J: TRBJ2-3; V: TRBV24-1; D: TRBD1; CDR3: CVTSEIITGGGTDTQYF; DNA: TGTGTCACCAGTGAGATCATTACAGGGGGCGGCACAGATACGCAGTATTTT
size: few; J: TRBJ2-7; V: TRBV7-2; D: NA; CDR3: CASSWRASTHSYEQYF; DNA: TGTGCCAGCAGCTGGCGAGCCAGCACGCACTCCTACGAGCAGTACTTC
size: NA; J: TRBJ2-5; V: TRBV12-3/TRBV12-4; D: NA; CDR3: CASRPVGRETQYF; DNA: TGTGCCAGCAGACCGGTAGGGAGGGAGACCCAGTACTTC
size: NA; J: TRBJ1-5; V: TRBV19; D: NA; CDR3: CVSTNITRGVQPQHF; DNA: TGTGTCAGTACCAACATAACGCGGGGTGTTCAGCCCCAGCATTTT
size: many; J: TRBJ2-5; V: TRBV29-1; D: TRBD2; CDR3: CSVEDRGGAGETQYF; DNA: TGCAGCGTTGAAGATCGGGGGGGCGCCGGAGAGACCCAGTACTTC
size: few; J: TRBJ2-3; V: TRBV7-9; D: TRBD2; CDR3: CASSRTSEFGDTQYF; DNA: TGTGCCAGCAGCAGGACTAGCGAGTTTGGAGATACGCAGTATTTT
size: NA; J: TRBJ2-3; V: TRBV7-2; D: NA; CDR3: CASLETLGGPDTQYF; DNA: TGTGCCAGCCTCGAAACCCTCGGGGGCCCAGATACGCAGTATTTT
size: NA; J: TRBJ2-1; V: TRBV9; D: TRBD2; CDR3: CASSVLAGGRNDEQFF; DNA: TGTGCCAGCAGCGTATTAGCGGGGGGGCGCAACGATGAGCAGTTCTTC
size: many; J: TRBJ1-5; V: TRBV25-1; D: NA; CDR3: CASSESDQGGNQPQHF; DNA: TGTGCCAGCAGTGAATCGGACCAGGGAGGCAATCAGCCCCAGCATTTT